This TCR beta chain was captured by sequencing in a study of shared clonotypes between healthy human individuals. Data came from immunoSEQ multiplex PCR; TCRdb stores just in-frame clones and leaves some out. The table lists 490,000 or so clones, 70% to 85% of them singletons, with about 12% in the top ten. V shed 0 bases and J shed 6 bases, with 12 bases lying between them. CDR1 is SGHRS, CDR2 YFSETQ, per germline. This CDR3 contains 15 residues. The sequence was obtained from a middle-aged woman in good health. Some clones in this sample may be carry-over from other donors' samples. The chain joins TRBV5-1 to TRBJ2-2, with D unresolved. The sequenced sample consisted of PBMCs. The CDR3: CASSLDGRTPGELFF. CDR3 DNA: TGCGCCAGCAGCTTGGACGGTCGAACCCCCGGGGAGCTGTTTTTT.